Below, one TCR beta chain is given with its context. Method: immunoSEQ multiplex PCR; TCRdb's copy keeps in-frame clones and lacks some. This table has about 180,000 clones, about 81% appearing once. CDR1 and CDR2 (germline): SGHTA, FQGNSA. The CDR3 covers 18 residues. J gave up 0 bases and V 5 bases, and 16 bases lay outside the gene matches. The sample is drawn from a study of blood T cell repertoires in COVID-19. Patients from Seattle were sampled longitudinally, starting during active infection. The V gene is TRBV7-2, the J gene TRBJ2-7; 7 bases are shared with TRBD1. The TCR originated in a woman aged 80 or older with COVID-19, enrolled during active disease. Sequencing input: peripheral blood. The CDR3: CASSTRDSRILRSYEQYF. The CDR3 region has the DNA TGTGCCAGCAGCACCCGGGACAGCCGGATCCTCCGCTCCTACGAGCAGTACTTC.